The following is a T cell receptor beta chain sequence with its context. Its cognate antigen is unknown. This specimen comes from a study of cytomegalovirus exposure and HLA in healthy donors. Study-wide context: The platform used for the 120 validation repertoires matched that of the approximately 670 first-cohort repertoires, a later analysis reported. Study-wide results and limits: Among TCR sequences, most were rare, though some public TCRs appeared in many donors. The authors confirmed in vitro that a few CMV-associated chains were specific for CMV antigens.

V shed 3 bases and J shed 0 bases, with 15 bases lying between them. Germline lookup yields CDR1 SGHNT and CDR2 YENEEA. The CDR3 consists of 17 residues. Profiled with immunoSEQ multiplex PCR; TCRdb holds only in-frame clones, not every one. The sample includes about 260,000 clones, about 90% of them seen just once. The chain recombines TRBV11-3 with TRBJ2-1, with D tentatively TRBD2 (6 bases). This sequence was found in a woman aged 25 to 39 in good health and CMV-seronegative. Input material: PBMCs. CDR3 residues: CASSFKRATSSYNEQFF. The CDR3 bases are TGTGCCAGCAGCTTTAAGCGGGCCACCTCCTCCTACAATGAGCAGTTCTTC.